The 32 T cell receptor beta chains listed next were all sequenced from one sample in a study of regulatory dendritic cells for organ transplantation. TCRdb's copy holds only in-frame clones and misses some; the assay was immunoSEQ multiplex PCR. The repertoire includes 15,000 to 20,000 clones, less than 85% of them detected once, and 2.5% to 4% sits in the top ten. Allogeneic regulatory or mature dendritic cells were co-cultured for about 5 days with CFSE-labeled sorted T cells at 1:10. Their recognized antigens are unknown. The sequenced sample was memory CD4+ T cells from blood cultured with regulatory dendritic cells. Documented subset: CD45RO+ memory T cells. Receptor source: a human donor in good health.

There are a few counts of this clone. The chain joins TRBV28 to TRBJ1-5; 10 bases map to TRBD1. The CDR3 has 13 amino acids. Losses at the gene ends were 8 bases for V and 2 bases for J; bases not matched to a gene: 0. CDR1 is MDHEN and CDR2 is SYDVKM in the germline V gene. The CDR3 sequence: CASGTGGNQPQHF. The CDR3 DNA sequence: TGTGCCAGCGGGACAGGGGGCAATCAGCCCCAGCATTTT.

The CDR3 loop is CASSLSIGGRREKLFF. In DNA form, the CDR3 reads TGTGCCAGCAGTTTATCGATTGGGGGCAGACGGGAAAAACTGTTTTTT. The chain combines TRBV27 with TRBJ1-4; D may be TRBD1 (6 bases). CDR1 is MNHEY, CDR2 SMNVEV, per germline (reference sequence). Between the trimmed V and J ends, which lost 0 bases and 8 bases, there was a span of 16 bases. This CDR3 has 16 residues. The entire variable domain, with the rest obtained from reference TRBV27 and TRBJ1-4, is as follows: EAQVTQNPRYLITVTGKKLTVTCSQNMNHEYMSWYRQDPGLGLRQIYYSMNVEVTDKGDVPEGYKVSRKEKRNFPLILESPSPNQTSLYFCASSLSIGGRREKLFFGSGTQLSVL.

The rearrangement joins TRBV6-5 to TRBJ1-3; no clear D gene. This CDR3 has 12 amino acids. Germline assignment: CDR1 MNHEY and CDR2 SVGAGI. The CDR3: CGTMSSGNTIYF. CDR3 nucleotide sequence: TGTGGTACGATGAGCTCTGGAAACACCATATATTTT.

This clone was counted between two and nine times. This rearrangement joins TRBV6-1 to TRBJ2-3; D gene ambiguous. From germline, CDR1 is MNHNS and CDR2 SASEGT. V was trimmed by 1 base and J by 3 bases, leaving 8 bases between them. The CDR3 is made up of 14 amino acids. This CDR3 is CASSEGVETDTQYF. As DNA, the CDR3 is TGTGCCAGCAGTGAAGGGGTAGAAACAGATACGCAGTATTTT.

The V gene is TRBV6-6, the J gene TRBJ1-3; no reliable D call. The CDR3 has 14 residues. CDR1 is MNHNY, CDR2 SVGAGI, per germline (reference sequence). Trimming removed 5 bases at V and 0 bases at J, with 8 bases between. The CDR3 bases are TGTGCCAGCAGTGCCCTCGGCTCTGGAAACACCATATATTTT. This sequence encodes CASSALGSGNTIYF.

This chain connects TRBV5-1 to TRBJ2-1, with 7 bases fitting TRBD1. V lost 4 bases, J lost 4 bases, and 2 bases stayed unmatched. The V gene's germline CDR1 is SGHRS and CDR2 YFSETQ. CDR3 length: 13 residues. The CDR3 spells CASSVQGYNEQFF. Here the CDR3 DNA reads TGCGCCAGCAGCGTACAGGGGTACAATGAGCAGTTCTTC.

A few counts support this clone. The gene calls are TRBV4-1 and TRBJ1-1; possible D gene TRBD1, 5 bases. The length of the CDR3 is 15 residues. Per the germline V gene, CDR1 is MGHRA and CDR2 is YSYEKL. V was trimmed by 0 bases and J by 2 bases, leaving 10 bases between them. The CDR3 DNA reads as TGCGCCAGCAGCCAAGAGGGGCGGGTTAACACTGAAGCTTTCTTT. Translation: CASSQEGRVNTEAFF.

The gene calls are TRBV7-6 and TRBJ1-4, with D possibly being TRBD1 (6 bases). The CDR3 is made up of 13 amino acids. Trimming left V 0 bases short and J 11 bases short, with 10 bases between. CDR1 is SGHVS and CDR2 is FNYEAQ in the germline V gene. CDR3 in amino acids: CASSLAVQGKLFF. The CDR3 DNA sequence: TGTGCCAGCAGCTTAGCCGTGCAGGGGAAACTGTTTTTT.

For the CDR3, the DNA is TGTGCCAGCAGCTCCGCACAGGGGGCGCGAGGCTACACCTTC. Translation gives CASSSAQGARGYTF. This chain links TRBV5-4 with TRBJ1-2; TRBD1 matches 9 bases. CDR1 and CDR2 (germline): SGHNT, YYREEE (reference sequence). The CDR3 spans 14 residues. V shed 3 bases and J 8 bases; nucleotides not matched to a gene: 8.

In the case of this clone: Mismatch with germline at one junction end may stem from a read error. The CDR3 loop reads CASSRGLAKTDTQYF. CDR3 in DNA: TGTGCTAGCAGCCGGGGACTAGCCAAGACAGATACGCAGTATTTT. V is TRBV7-7 and J is TRBJ2-3; 9 bases line up with TRBD2. The CDR3 contains 15 residues. Germline CDR1 SSHAT, CDR2 FNYEAQ (reference sequence).

The rearrangement uses TRBV6-6 and TRBJ2-3; 9 bases map to TRBD2. The CDR3 contains 15 residues. V gave up 6 bases and J gave up 4 bases; unmatched junction bases: 8. CDR1 is MNHNY, CDR2 SVGAGI, per germline (reference sequence). The DNA of the CDR3 is TGTGCCAGCAGGCCCGCGGGGGGGCGGGCAGATACGCAGTATTTT. It codes for CASRPAGGRADTQYF.

This sequence joins TRBV4-1 and TRBJ1-1; D not resolved. From germline, CDR1 is MGHRA and CDR2 YSYEKL. The CDR3 is 15 residues long. V was cut by 1 base and J by 1 base, with 10 bases left in between. The DNA of the CDR3 is TGCGCCAGCAGCCAAGTCCAACGCCGGAACACTGAAGCTTTCTTT. As protein: CASSQVQRRNTEAFF.

The chain recombines TRBV9 with TRBJ2-1; 7 bases are shared with TRBD1. The CDR3 is 15 residues long. The germline V gene has CDR1 SGDLS and CDR2 YYNGEE. The J segment lost 2 bases and the V segment lost 0 bases, leaving 2 bases of the junction unmatched. The CDR3 protein is CASSVGQGAYNEQFF. CDR3 bases: TGTGCCAGCAGCGTAGGGCAGGGGGCCTACAATGAGCAGTTCTTC.

Turning to this clone: One end of the junction varies from germline; a read error may be responsible. This sequence joins TRBV7-7 and TRBJ2-2; 10 bases agree with TRBD1. There are 17 residues in the CDR3. Per the germline V gene, CDR1 is SSHAT and CDR2 is FNYEAQ (reference sequence). The CDR3 sequence is CASSLDRQGARPGELFF. DNA of the CDR3: TGTGCTAGCAGCTTAGATCGACAGGGGGCGCGACCCGGGGAGCTGTTTTTT.

V is TRBV6-5 and J is TRBJ1-2, with 9 bases matching TRBD1. CDR1 and CDR2 from the germline V gene are MNHEY and SVGAGI. V dropped 2 bases and J dropped 9; count of bases not matched to a gene: 7. The CDR3 totals 14 residues. The CDR3 region is CASSYGGQGLSYTF. The CDR3 nucleotides are TGTGCCAGCAGTTACGGGGGACAGGGACTCAGCTACACCTTC.

This clone was seen once. The V call is TRBV4-1, the J call TRBJ1-2, with D perhaps matching TRBD1 (6 bases). The V end lost 0 bases, the J end lost 1 base, and 12 bases lay between the germline ends. Germline loops: CDR1 MGHRA, CDR2 YSYEKL. The CDR3 has 16 residues. Here the CDR3 reads CASSQEPTGSNYGYTF. The CDR3 DNA reads as TGCGCCAGCAGCCAAGAACCCACAGGGAGTAACTATGGCTACACCTTC.

The chain couples TRBV19 to TRBJ1-1; weak D call: TRBD1 (6 bases). Trimming left V 3 bases short and J 8 bases short, with 13 bases between. The CDR3 spans 13 residues. Per the germline V gene, CDR1 is LNHDA and CDR2 is SQIVND (reference sequence). In DNA form, the CDR3 reads TGTGCCAGTAGTATGGGGGCAGGCCAGGAAGCTTTCTTT. Encoded protein: CASSMGAGQEAFF.

The chain links TRBV20-1 to TRBJ2-7; D remains ambiguous. Germline values: CDR1 DFQATT, CDR2 SNEGSKA (reference sequence). The CDR3 is 10 amino acids. Trimming shortened V by 2 bases and J by 7 bases, and 6 bases separated the two germline ends. The CDR3 reads CSARTREQYF. In nucleotides, the CDR3 is TGCAGTGCTAGAACCAGAGAGCAGTACTTC.

The chain couples TRBV4-2 to TRBJ2-1; D possibly uses TRBD1 or TRBD2 (5 bases each). The CDR3 is made up of 16 amino acids. Germline CDR1 is LGHNA and CDR2 is YNFKEQ. V shed 0 bases and J shed 9 bases, with 18 bases lying between them. DNA for the CDR3: TGTGCCAGCAGCCAAGAGGGATTGTTAGGGACCGGTGAGCAGTTCTTC. This translates into CASSQEGLLGTGEQFF.

The chain is built from TRBV5-5 and TRBJ2-5; no clear D gene. CDR1 and CDR2 from the germline V gene are SGHKS and YYEKEE (reference sequence). The CDR3 runs 18 residues. The germline V and J ends were trimmed by 0 bases and 3 bases, with 21 bases remaining between them. CDR3: CASSLGPPSSGAKETQYF. The CDR3 bases are TGTGCCAGCAGCTTGGGACCTCCGAGCTCCGGAGCCAAAGAGACCCAGTACTTC.

This clone was recorded a few times. The genes are TRBV4-2 and TRBJ1-2, with TRBD1 matching over 9 bases. Germline V gene lookup returns CDR1 LGHNA and CDR2 YNFKEQ. V shed 4 bases, J shed 7 bases, and the junction held 4 bases outside the gene matches. The CDR3 totals 13 residues. CDR3 DNA sequence: TGTGCCAGCAGCCTGGGACAGGGACTTGGCTACACCTTC. The encoded protein is CASSLGQGLGYTF.

The chain uses TRBV29-1 and TRBJ2-1; no clear D. The germline gives CDR1 SQVTM, CDR2 ANQGSEA. The ends were cut back, 6 bases at V and 6 bases at J, with 15 bases in the middle. CDR3 length equals 13 residues. CDR3 protein: CSVKGPIRNEQFF. CDR3 sequence (DNA): TGCAGCGTCAAGGGCCCTATTCGCAATGAGCAGTTCTTC.

This chain uses TRBV7-2 with TRBJ2-2, with a possible D match to TRBD2 (6 bases). V was clipped by 5 bases and J by 3 bases, with 13 bases between them. Looked up from germline, CDR1 is SGHTA and CDR2 is FQGNSA. The CDR3 is 15 residues long. CDR3 residues: CASSTQGGDTGELFF. The CDR3 region has the DNA TGTGCCAGCAGCACCCAGGGCGGGGACACCGGGGAGCTGTTTTTT.

This chain connects TRBV5-4 to TRBJ2-7, with a tentative D call TRBD1 (6 bases). Trimming took off 4 bases at V and 0 bases at J, with 17 bases between the two ends. Germline V CDR1 and CDR2: SGHNT, YYREEE (reference sequence). The CDR3 loop spans 16 amino acids. The CDR3 region is CASSAGQSSGSYEQYF. Here the CDR3 DNA reads TGTGCCAGCAGCGCCGGACAGTCTTCTGGCTCCTACGAGCAGTACTTC.

The DNA of the CDR3 is TGTGCCAGCACCACGCCAGGGTCACCTCGCGAGCAGTACTTC. This sequence encodes CASTTPGSPREQYF. The J gene is TRBJ2-7, the V gene TRBV5-6, with D maybe TRBD1 (5 bases). Germline loops: CDR1 SGHDT, CDR2 YYEEEE. V lost 6 bases to trimming and J lost 6 bases, with 19 bases between them. The CDR3 is made up of 14 amino acids.

A few counts support this clone. This same CDR3 is encoded by further DNA sequences in the sample. This chain links TRBV28 with TRBJ2-7; no reliable D call. Germline CDR1 and CDR2: MDHEN and SYDVKM. The CDR3 covers 11 residues. Trimming stripped 5 bases from V and 7 bases from J, with 9 bases between. The CDR3 protein is CASSPQREQYF. The DNA of the CDR3 is TGTGCCAGCAGTCCCCAGAGGGAGCAGTACTTC.

The rearrangement uses TRBV6-5 and TRBJ1-5; tentatively, D is TRBD1 (6 bases). Germline V gene lookup returns CDR1 MNHEY and CDR2 SVGAGI. The CDR3 extends over 14 amino acids. V was clipped by 6 bases and J by 6 bases, with 15 bases between them. CDR3 sequence (DNA): TGTGCCAGCAGAGGAGGGGGGTCGGGTCAGCCCCAGCATTTT. Protein: CASRGGGSGQPQHF.

The chain joins TRBV2 to TRBJ1-1; no definite D call. The CDR3 sequence is 13 residues long. Germline lookup yields CDR1 SNHLY and CDR2 FYNNEI. The V end lost 6 bases, the J end lost 1 base, and 9 bases lay between the germline ends. The CDR3 loop is CASRRRENTEAFF. CDR3 in DNA: TGTGCCAGCAGGCGTCGGGAGAACACTGAAGCTTTCTTT.

The sample holds one count of this clone. V usage is TRBV18 and J usage is TRBJ1-1; tentatively, D is TRBD1 (5 bases). Between the trimmed V and J ends, which lost 0 bases and 3 bases, there was a span of 11 bases. Germline lookup yields CDR1 KGHSH and CDR2 LQKENI. The CDR3 loop spans 15 amino acids. CDR3 nucleotides: TGTGCCAGCTCACCACCGGGCAGGGAGGACACTGAAGCTTTCTTT. It specifies CASSPPGREDTEAFF. Using reference TRBV18 and TRBJ1-1 for the parts outside the CDR3, the full variable domain is NAGVMQNPRHLVRRRGQEARLRCSPMKGHSHVYWYRQLPEEGLKFMVYLQKENIIDESGMPKERFSAEFPKEGPSILRIQQVVRGDSAAYFCASSPPGREDTEAFFGQGTRLTVV.

V and J are TRBV29-1 and TRBJ2-6; D remains ambiguous. This CDR3 has 13 amino acids. Looked up from germline, CDR1 is SQVTM and CDR2 is ANQGSEA. Trimming stripped 4 bases from V and 4 bases from J, with 8 bases between. In DNA form, the CDR3 reads TGCAGCGTTGGCGTAACGGGGGCCAACGTCCTGACTTTC. Translated, it gives CSVGVTGANVLTF.

V usage is TRBV7-8 and J usage is TRBJ1-1; possibly TRBD1 for D (5 bases). The CDR3 runs 14 residues. Trimming shortened V by 5 bases and J by 3 bases, and 13 bases separated the two germline ends. Germline CDR1 SGHVS, CDR2 FQNEAQ. This CDR3 reads CASSATGFDTEAFF. The CDR3 DNA follows: TGTGCCAGCAGCGCTACAGGTTTTGACACTGAAGCTTTCTTT.

This clone was detected a few times. This chain connects TRBV28 to TRBJ1-6, with a possible D match to TRBD1 (6 bases). Germline V lookup: CDR1 MDHEN, CDR2 SYDVKM. V was shortened by 7 bases and J by 6 bases, with 16 bases between the two germline ends. CDR3 size: 15 residues. In DNA form, the CDR3 reads TGTGCCAGCACTCCCCGGACAGCGGCTAATTCACCCCTCCACTTT. This sequence encodes CASTPRTAANSPLHF.